This TCR beta chain emerged from a study of beta chain features in type 1 diabetes. Staining for CD45RO/CCR7/CD25/CD127/CD95/CD27 allowed sorting of CD4+ naive, central memory, regulatory and stem cell-like memory cells. This CDR3 comprises 17 residues. Germline V gene lookup returns CDR1 MNHEY and CDR2 SMNVEV (reference sequence). Between the trimmed V and J ends, which lost 3 bases and 0 bases, there was a span of 15 bases. This clone was seen a handful of times. Its target is unknown. What was sequenced were expressed TCRB transcripts, since all of the isolated RNA had been reverse transcribed. Generated by immunoSEQ multiplex PCR, the TCRdb table keeps only in-frame clones and is missing some. The sample comprises a few hundred thousand clones, over 7.5% of which are singletons, and around 0.031% rests with the top ten. Overall study findings and caveats: Compared to healthy donors, patients appeared to have naive, central memory and Treg TCRB repertoires that were more alike. High TCR expression in some cells could lead to their over-representation in cDNA sequencing.

This receptor was identified in a woman younger than 35 in good health. The chain links TRBV27 to TRBJ2-1; weak D call: TRBD1 (5 bases). The material sequenced was naive CD4+ T cells from blood. CDR3 protein: CASSLGKTARSYNEQFF. The CDR3 nucleotides are TGTGCCAGCAGTTTGGGGAAGACAGCTCGCTCCTACAATGAGCAGTTCTTC.